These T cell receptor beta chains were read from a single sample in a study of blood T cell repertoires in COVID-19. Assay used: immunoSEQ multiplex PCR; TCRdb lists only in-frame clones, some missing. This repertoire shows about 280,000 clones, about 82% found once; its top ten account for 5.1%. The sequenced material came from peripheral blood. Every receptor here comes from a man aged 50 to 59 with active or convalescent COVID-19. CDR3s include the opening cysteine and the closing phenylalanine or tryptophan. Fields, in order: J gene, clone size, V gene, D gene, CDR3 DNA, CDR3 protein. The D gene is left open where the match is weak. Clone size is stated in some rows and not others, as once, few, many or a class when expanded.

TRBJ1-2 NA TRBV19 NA TGTGCCAGTAGGAGAGAGGCAGGGGCGTCTGGCTACACCTTC CASRREAGASGYTF
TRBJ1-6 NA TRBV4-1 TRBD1 TGCGCCAGCAGCCAAGGCACAGGGGCTAACTATAATTCACCCCTCCACTTT CASSQGTGANYNSPLHF
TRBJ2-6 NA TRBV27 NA TGTGCCAGCAGTCGAGGACAGTTGTTTGGGGCCAACGTCCTGACTTTC CASSRGQLFGANVLTF
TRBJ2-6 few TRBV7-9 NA TGTGCCAGCGGGCCGGCTGGGGCCAACGTCCTGACTTTC CASGPAGANVLTF
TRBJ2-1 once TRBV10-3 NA TGTGCCATCAGTGAGTCCGGTGGCCGGGAGTGGCAGTTCTTC CAISESGGREWQFF
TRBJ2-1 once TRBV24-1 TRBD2 TGTGCCACCAGTGGCCATGGGACTAGCGGAAATTACAATGAGCAGTTCTTC CATSGHGTSGNYNEQFF
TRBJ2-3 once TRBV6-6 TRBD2 TGTGCCAGCAGGCGGGGGGGCGCTTTGAGGGATACGCAGTATTTT CASRRGGALRDTQYF
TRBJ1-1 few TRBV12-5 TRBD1 TGTGCTAGTGGTTTCCCGGTAAGGGGGCGTATTATTGACACTGAAGCTTTCTTT CASGFPVRGRIIDTEAFF
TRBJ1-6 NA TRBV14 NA TGTGCCAGCAGCCAAGGGCTCCTTAATTCACCCCTCCACTTT CASSQGLLNSPLHF
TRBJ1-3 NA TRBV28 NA TGTGCCAGCAGTTTGGCCTCTGGAAACACCATATATTTT CASSLASGNTIYF
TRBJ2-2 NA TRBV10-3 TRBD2 TGTGCCATCAGTGAGTCACCTAGCGGTACTACCGGGGAGCTGTTTTTT CAISESPSGTTGELFF
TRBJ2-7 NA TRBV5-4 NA TGTGCCAGCAGCTTGGAATGGAGCGACGAGCAGTACTTC CASSLEWSDEQYF
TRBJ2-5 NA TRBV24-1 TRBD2 TGTGCCACCAGTGACCACAGACTAGCGGGAGGGATTGAGACCCAGTACTTC CATSDHRLAGGIETQYF
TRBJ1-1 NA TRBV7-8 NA TGTGCCAGCAGCCGAACAGGTTCCCTCATGAACACTGAAGCTTTCTTT CASSRTGSLMNTEAFF
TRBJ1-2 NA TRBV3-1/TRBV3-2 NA TGTGCCAGCAGCCAAGGAGTTGGCTGGGGGCCTGGCTACACCTTC CASSQGVGWGPGYTF
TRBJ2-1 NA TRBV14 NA TGTGCCAGCAGCCAAGGTCTTAGGCGGGACGAGTCCTACAATGAGCAGTTCTTC CASSQGLRRDESYNEQFF
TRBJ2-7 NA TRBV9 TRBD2 TGTGCCAGCAGCGTAGTTGCGGGAGGGATGGACGAGCAGTACTTC CASSVVAGGMDEQYF
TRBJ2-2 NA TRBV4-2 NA TGTGCCAGCAGCCAGCAATCTAGGGGCACCGGGGAGCTGTTTTTT CASSQQSRGTGELFF
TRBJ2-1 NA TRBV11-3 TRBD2 TGTGCCAGCAGCTTAGCGGGAGGGTCCTACAATGAGCAGTTCTTC CASSLAGGSYNEQFF
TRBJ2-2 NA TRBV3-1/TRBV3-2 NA TGTGCCAGCAGCCCGCTGAGCACCGGGGAGCTGTTTTTT CASSPLSTGELFF
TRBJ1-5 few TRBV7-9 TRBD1 TGTGCCAGCAGCGCGATGCCCAGGACAGGGGGCAGCGATCAGCCCCAGCATTTT CASSAMPRTGGSDQPQHF
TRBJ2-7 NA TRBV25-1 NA TGTGCCAGCAGTGAGCAGGAAAGGCACGAGCAGTACTTC CASSEQERHEQYF